This T cell receptor beta chain emerged from a study of identical twins. With 2 bases removed from V and 2 bases from J, the gap between germline ends came to 13 bases. Germline CDR1 reads SGHTA; CDR2 reads FQGNSA. The CDR3 consists of 15 residues. TCRdb re-called the 5' RACE reads with MiXCR, one entry per CDR3 protein. The data show just under 550,000 distinct CDR3 sequences, over 12% seen once. These data also formed part of another study, on yellow fever vaccine responses in identical twins.

The TCR was taken from a woman aged 18 to 35 in good health. What was sequenced was CD4+ T cells sorted from blood. J is TRBJ2-7 and V is TRBV7-2, with a weak D call TRBD1 (6 bases). The CDR3 reads CASSLSRDTTYEQYF. CDR3 DNA: TGTGCCAGCAGCTTATCGAGGGACACCACCTACGAGCAGTACTTC.